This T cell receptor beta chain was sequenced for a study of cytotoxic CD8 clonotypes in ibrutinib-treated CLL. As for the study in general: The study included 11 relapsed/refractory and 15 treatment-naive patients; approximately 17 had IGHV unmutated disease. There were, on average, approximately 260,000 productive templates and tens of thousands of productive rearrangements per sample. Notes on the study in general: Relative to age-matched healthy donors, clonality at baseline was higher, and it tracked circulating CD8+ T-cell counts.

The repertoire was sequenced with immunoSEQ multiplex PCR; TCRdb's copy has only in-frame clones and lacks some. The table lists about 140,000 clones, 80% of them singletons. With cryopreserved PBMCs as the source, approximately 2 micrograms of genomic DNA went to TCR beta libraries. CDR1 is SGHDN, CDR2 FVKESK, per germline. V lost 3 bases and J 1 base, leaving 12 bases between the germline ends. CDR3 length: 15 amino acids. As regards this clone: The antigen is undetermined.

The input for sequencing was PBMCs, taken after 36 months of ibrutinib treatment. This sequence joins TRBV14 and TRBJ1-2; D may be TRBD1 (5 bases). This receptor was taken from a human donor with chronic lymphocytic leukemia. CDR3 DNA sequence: TGTGCCAGCAGCCATTGGACAAGGGATAACTATGGCTACACCTTC. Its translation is CASSHWTRDNYGYTF. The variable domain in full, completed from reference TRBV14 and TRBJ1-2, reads EAGVTQFPSHSVIEKGQTVTLRCDPISGHDNLYWYRRVMGKEIKFLLHFVKESKQDESGMPNNRFLAERTGGTYSTLKVQPAELEDSGVYFCASSHWTRDNYGYTFGSGTRLTVV.